Following are 31 T cell receptor beta chains from one sample sequenced in a study of blood T cell repertoires in COVID-19. Sequenced by immunoSEQ multiplex PCR; TCRdb stores in-frame clones only, minus some. The sample holds about 330,000 clones, roughly 87% seen once. Material for sequencing was PBMCs or T cells enriched from blood (not recorded which). The receptors stem from a woman aged 30 to 39 who had recovered from COVID-19.

V and J are TRBV24-1 and TRBJ2-3, with D hard to call. CDR1 is KGHDR and CDR2 is SFDVKD in the germline V gene. This CDR3 spans 14 amino acids. Trimming removed 3 bases from V and 5 bases from J, with 11 bases in between. The chain's CDR3 is CATSDIYLGDTQYF. CDR3 sequence (DNA): TGTGCCACCAGTGATATCTACCTCGGAGATACGCAGTATTTT.

This clone was counted once. The chain recombines TRBV7-2 with TRBJ2-7; 10 nucleotides line up with TRBD1. This CDR3 has 15 amino acids. Trimming cost V 1 base and J 6 bases; bases outside gene matches: 6. The germline gives CDR1 SGHTA, CDR2 FQGNSA. The CDR3, as DNA: TGTGCCAGCAGCTTAGAGGGACAGGGGTTATCCGAGCAGTACTTC. The encoded protein is CASSLEGQGLSEQYF.

A single count supports this clone. V gene TRBV7-2 combines with J gene TRBJ1-2, with 9 bases matching TRBD1. In germline, CDR1 is SGHTA, CDR2 FQGNSA. The J segment lost 3 bases and the V segment lost 4 bases, leaving 0 bases of the junction unmatched. This CDR3 has 13 residues. CDR3 region: CASSWDRDYGYTF. The CDR3 nucleotides are TGTGCCAGCAGCTGGGACAGGGACTATGGCTACACCTTC. Looking up the rest from reference TRBV7-2 and TRBJ1-2 gives the full variable domain: GAGVSQSPSNKVTEKGKDVELRCDPISGHTALYWYRQSLGQGLEFLIYFQGNSAPDKSGLPSDRFSAERTGGSVSTLTIQRTQQEDSAVYLCASSWDRDYGYTFGSGTRLTVV.

The genes are TRBV5-8 and TRBJ2-7, with D possibly TRBD2 on 5 matching bases. The V gene's germline CDR1 is SGHTS and CDR2 YDEGEE. The CDR3 extends over 13 amino acids. V gave up 0 bases and J gave up 6 bases, with 10 bases separating them. CDR3 sequence (DNA): TGTGCCAGCAGCTTGGAGCGGCGGACCGAGCAGTACTTC. Its translation: CASSLERRTEQYF.

The CDR3 loop reads CASHPGTSSHEQYF. Written as DNA, the CDR3 is TGTGCCAGCCACCCCGGGACATCCTCACACGAGCAGTACTTC. The chain carries TRBV28 and TRBJ2-7; a weak D match, TRBD1 (6 bases). Germline CDR1 MDHEN, CDR2 SYDVKM. The V end lost 8 bases, the J end lost 5 bases, and 19 bases lay between the germline ends. This CDR3 is built from 14 residues.

The chain is built from TRBV7-2 and TRBJ2-7; tentatively, D is TRBD2 (6 bases). The V end lost 4 bases, the J end lost 3 bases, and 13 bases lay between the germline ends. This CDR3 spans 14 amino acids. CDR1 and CDR2 (germline): SGHTA, FQGNSA. The CDR3 DNA reads as TGTGCCAGCAGCTGGGACGGGGGAGTCTACGAGCAGTACTTC. Translation: CASSWDGGVYEQYF.

This clone was counted once. V usage is TRBV7-2 and J usage is TRBJ2-7; 9 bases fit TRBD1. This CDR3 has 14 amino acids. The germline gives CDR1 SGHTA, CDR2 FQGNSA. V shed 3 bases and J 3 bases; nucleotides not matched to a gene: 3. CDR3 bases: TGTGCCAGCAGCTTGGGACAGGGCCTCTACGAGCAGTACTTC. Translated, it gives CASSLGQGLYEQYF.

V usage is TRBV23-1 and J usage is TRBJ1-2; 8 bases are shared with TRBD1. TRBV23-1 is identified as an open reading frame with a role that is uncertain. This CDR3 is built from 14 residues. Trimming at V came to 3 bases and at J to 6 bases, leaving 6 bases not matched to a gene. The CDR3 loop is CASSHPDRAHGYTF. DNA for the CDR3: TGCGCCAGCAGTCACCCGGACAGGGCTCATGGCTACACCTTC.

In its sample, this clone was seen a few times. V is TRBV5-4 and J is TRBJ2-2; D might be TRBD1 (6 bases). Deletions cut 3 bases from V and 4 bases from J, with 10 bases between. CDR3 length equals 14 residues. The germline CDR1 and CDR2 sequences are SGHNT and YYREEE (reference sequence). CDR3: CASSSGDSTGELFF. In nucleotides, the CDR3 is TGTGCCAGCAGCTCAGGGGATAGCACCGGGGAGCTGTTTTTT.

V is TRBV5-5 and J is TRBJ1-3, with 7 nucleotides matching TRBD1. V trimming: 4 bases; J trimming: 0 bases; junction bases outside the gene matches: 7. The CDR3 is made up of 16 amino acids. In germline, CDR1 is SGHKS, CDR2 YYEKEE (reference sequence). The CDR3 region is CASSTRTGRSGNTIYF. DNA of the CDR3: TGTGCCAGCAGCACCCGGACAGGCCGCTCTGGAAACACCATATATTTT.

The gene calls are TRBV19 and TRBJ2-3; 13 nucleotides agree with TRBD2. Germline V gene data show CDR1 as LNHDA and CDR2 as SQIVND (reference sequence). Trimming at V came to 6 bases and at J to 1 base, leaving 10 bases not matched to a gene. There are 18 residues in the CDR3. The chain's CDR3 is CASRPPDGLAGGTDTQYF. Written as DNA, the CDR3 is TGTGCCAGTAGACCCCCCGACGGACTAGCGGGAGGCACAGATACGCAGTATTTT.

This chain connects TRBV10-3 to TRBJ2-7, with D unclear. The CDR3 runs to 13 residues. Trimming took off 0 bases at V and 2 bases at J, with 5 bases between the two ends. Per the germline V gene, CDR1 is ENHRY and CDR2 is SYGVKD. The CDR3 DNA follows: TGTGCCATCAGTGAGTCTCCAGCCTACGAGCAGTACTTC. Protein product: CAISESPAYEQYF.

This clone was counted a single time. The chain is built from TRBV7-9 and TRBJ1-5; 11 bases align to TRBD1. Germline V gives CDR1 SEHNR, CDR2 FQNEAQ (reference sequence). V shed 5 bases, J shed 5 bases, and the junction held 8 bases outside the gene matches. The CDR3 is 16 residues long. The CDR3 reads CASSTQGQGGDQPQHF. The DNA for the CDR3 is TGTGCCAGCAGCACCCAGGGACAGGGGGGCGATCAGCCCCAGCATTTT. Filled out from reference TRBV7-9 and TRBJ1-5, the complete variable domain reads DTGVSQNPRHKITKRGQNVTFRCDPISEHNRLYWYRQTLGQGPEFLTYFQNEAQLEKSRLLSDRFSAERPKGSFSTLEIQRTEQGDSAMYLCASSTQGQGGDQPQHFGDGTRLSIL.

This clone has a handful of counts. This chain connects TRBV5-1 to TRBJ2-1; weak D call: TRBD2 (5 bases). This CDR3 has 16 amino acids. Trimming cost V 0 bases and J 0 bases, with 10 bases left between them. Germline CDR1 SGHRS, CDR2 YFSETQ. CDR3 protein: CASSLVGGRSYNEQFF. CDR3 coding DNA: TGCGCCAGCAGCTTGGTAGGCGGGCGCTCCTACAATGAGCAGTTCTTC.

The V call is TRBV12-3 or TRBV12-4, the J call TRBJ2-7; maybe TRBD1 (6 bases). Trimming took 6 bases from V and 2 from J, leaving 11 bases between them. This CDR3 region has 13 residues. The chain's CDR3 is CASSLGQTYEQYF. CDR3 nucleotide sequence: TGTGCCAGCAGCCTCGGACAGACCTACGAGCAGTACTTC.

The chain couples TRBV5-1 to TRBJ1-2, with D possibly being TRBD1 (5 bases). With 3 bases removed from V and 1 base from J, the gap between germline ends came to 19 bases. Germline V CDR1 and CDR2: SGHRS, YFSETQ. The CDR3 contains 17 residues. The CDR3 nucleotides are TGCGCCAGCAGCTGGACGGGTACAGGTGCGAATAACTATGGCTACACCTTC. It codes for CASSWTGTGANNYGYTF.

V gene TRBV3-1 (or the pseudogene TRBV3-2) combines with J gene TRBJ2-7, with 7 positions matching TRBD1. There are 14 residues in the CDR3. J was trimmed by 4 bases and V by 4 bases; bases with no gene match: 7. Germline lookup yields CDR1 LGHDT and CDR2 YNNKEL (reference sequence). The CDR3 nucleotides read TGTGCCAGCAGCCCTCTAGACAGGGAGTACGAGCAGTACTTC. It is translated as CASSPLDREYEQYF.

This chain connects TRBV2 to TRBJ1-4; perhaps TRBD1 as D (5 bases). Between the trimmed V and J ends, which lost 3 bases and 3 bases, there was a span of 11 bases. CDR3 length: 15 residues. CDR1 is SNHLY, CDR2 FYNNEI, per germline. The CDR3 reads CASSDFRVANEKLFF. The CDR3 DNA follows: TGTGCCAGCAGTGATTTCAGGGTTGCTAATGAAAAACTGTTTTTT.

The chain combines TRBV5-4 with TRBJ1-1; D not resolved. The germline gives CDR1 SGHNT, CDR2 YYREEE (reference sequence). V was shortened by 0 bases and J by 1 base, with 7 bases between the two germline ends. The CDR3 runs 14 residues. This CDR3 reads CASSLAQRNTEAFF. CDR3 nucleotide sequence: TGTGCCAGCAGCTTGGCACAGAGGAACACTGAAGCTTTCTTT.

The chain recombines TRBV6-4 with TRBJ1-2; D uncertain. Germline assignment: CDR1 MRHNA and CDR2 SNTAGT. Trimming shortened V by 9 bases and J by 8 bases, and 19 bases separated the two germline ends. This CDR3 has 13 residues. This CDR3 is CASQASPWEGYTF. DNA of the CDR3: TGTGCCAGTCAGGCGTCACCCTGGGAGGGCTACACCTTC.

The chain recombines TRBV4-3 with TRBJ1-6, with 7 positions matching TRBD1. The CDR3 spans 16 residues. J was trimmed by 3 bases and V by 4 bases; bases with no gene match: 6. Germline CDR1 is LGHNA and CDR2 is YSLEER. The chain's CDR3 is CASSPRWDSYNSPLHF. In nucleotides, the CDR3 is TGCGCCAGCAGCCCTCGATGGGACAGCTATAATTCACCCCTCCACTTT.

The genes are TRBV2 and TRBJ2-7, with D possibly TRBD1 on 6 matching bases. The V end was cut by 7 bases, the J end by 2 bases, with 18 bases between. This CDR3 is 15 amino acids long. Germline CDR1 is SNHLY and CDR2 is FYNNEI. Here the CDR3 DNA reads TGTGCCAGCACAGAATCAGGGGTCTCCCCCTACGAGCAGTACTTC. Translation: CASTESGVSPYEQYF.

The chain is built from TRBV28 and TRBJ1-6; 9 nucleotides agree with TRBD1. The CDR3 loop spans 16 amino acids. Per germline, CDR1 MDHEN and CDR2 SYDVKM. The V segment lost 6 bases and the J segment 7 bases; nucleotides outside the gene matches: 10. The CDR3 spells CASSPGQGWYNSPLHF. The CDR3 DNA sequence: TGTGCCAGCAGCCCTGGACAGGGGTGGTACAATTCACCCCTCCACTTT.

This clone has just one count. The chain carries TRBV9 and TRBJ1-1; TRBD1 might be the D (5 bases). Trimming pared 8 bases from V and 3 bases from J, leaving 17 bases between. Looked up from germline, CDR1 is SGDLS and CDR2 is YYNGEE. This CDR3 comprises 14 residues. CDR3 bases: TGTGCCAGTACCCGGTCAGGGAAGGACACTGAAGCTTTCTTT. The encoded protein is CASTRSGKDTEAFF.

This CDR3 is CASSQEIVAGGRGPLHF. CDR3 nucleotides: TGTGCCAGCAGCCAAGAGATCGTGGCAGGGGGCCGCGGACCCCTCCACTTT. V usage is TRBV3-1 (or the pseudogene TRBV3-2) and J usage is TRBJ1-6, with 8 nucleotides matching TRBD1. V gave up 0 bases and J gave up 12 bases; unmatched junction bases: 13. Germline CDR1 is LGHDT and CDR2 is YNNKEL (reference sequence). This CDR3 has 17 amino acids.

CDR3 loop: CSVGAQLGGYTF. The DNA for the CDR3 is TGCAGCGTTGGTGCGCAATTGGGCGGCTACACCTTC. V and J are TRBV29-1 and TRBJ1-2; D is unresolved. There are 12 residues in the CDR3. The V end lost 4 bases, the J end lost 8 bases, and 14 bases lay between the germline ends. Per the germline V gene, CDR1 is SQVTM and CDR2 is ANQGSEA.

This sequence joins TRBV18 and TRBJ2-7, with D maybe TRBD1 (6 bases). The CDR3 totals 13 residues. With 6 bases removed from V and 2 bases from J, the gap between germline ends came to 11 bases. Germline V gene lookup returns CDR1 KGHSH and CDR2 LQKENI. CDR3 protein: CASSRTDTYEQYF. The CDR3 DNA reads as TGTGCCAGCTCGCGGACAGATACCTACGAGCAGTACTTC.

This clone is a singleton in its sample. The same CDR3 is also encoded by other DNA sequences in this sample. The J gene is TRBJ2-7, the V gene TRBV7-9; D may be TRBD1 (7 bases). Per the germline V gene, CDR1 is SEHNR and CDR2 is FQNEAQ (reference sequence). CDR3 size: 14 residues. V lost 5 bases and J 1 base, leaving 12 bases between the germline ends. CDR3 protein: CASSPRDRSYEQYF. CDR3 nucleotides: TGTGCCAGCAGCCCGCGGGACAGATCCTACGAGCAGTACTTC.

The gene calls are TRBV24-1 and TRBJ1-5; weak D call: TRBD1 (6 bases). This CDR3 is built from 15 residues. V lost 4 bases and J lost 0, with 9 bases in between. In germline, CDR1 is KGHDR, CDR2 SFDVKD. CDR3 sequence reads: CATSDHRDSNQPQHF. CDR3 DNA sequence: TGTGCCACCAGTGACCACAGGGATAGCAATCAGCCCCAGCATTTT.

The chain has TRBV2 and TRBJ1-2, with 9 bases identical to TRBD1. Germline lookup yields CDR1 SNHLY and CDR2 FYNNEI. The CDR3 loop spans 14 amino acids. Losses at the gene ends were 6 bases for V and 2 bases for J; bases not matched to a gene: 4. The CDR3 DNA reads as TGTGCCAGCAGAGACGGGACAGGGAACTATGGCTACACCTTC. Amino acids: CASRDGTGNYGYTF.

This rearrangement joins TRBV28 to TRBJ1-1; a possible D gene is TRBD1 (6 bases). Germline V gene sequence: CDR1 MDHEN, CDR2 SYDVKM. Trimming removed 6 bases at V and 8 bases at J, with 10 bases between. The CDR3 runs to 11 residues. DNA for the CDR3: TGTGCCAGCAGAAACGACAGGGAAGCTTTCTTT. Translating gives CASRNDREAFF.